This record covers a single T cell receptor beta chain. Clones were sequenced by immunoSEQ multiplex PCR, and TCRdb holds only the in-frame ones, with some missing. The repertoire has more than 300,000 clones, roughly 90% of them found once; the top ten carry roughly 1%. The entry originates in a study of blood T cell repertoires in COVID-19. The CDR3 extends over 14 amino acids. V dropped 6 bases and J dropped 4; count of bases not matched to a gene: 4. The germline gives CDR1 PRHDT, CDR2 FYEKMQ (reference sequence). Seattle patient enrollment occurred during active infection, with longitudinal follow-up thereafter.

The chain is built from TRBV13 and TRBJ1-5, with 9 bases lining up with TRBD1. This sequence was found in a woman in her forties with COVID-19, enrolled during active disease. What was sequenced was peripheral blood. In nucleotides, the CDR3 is TGTGCCAGCAGTTGGACAGGGGCGAATCAGCCCCAGCATTTT. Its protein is CASSWTGANQPQHF.